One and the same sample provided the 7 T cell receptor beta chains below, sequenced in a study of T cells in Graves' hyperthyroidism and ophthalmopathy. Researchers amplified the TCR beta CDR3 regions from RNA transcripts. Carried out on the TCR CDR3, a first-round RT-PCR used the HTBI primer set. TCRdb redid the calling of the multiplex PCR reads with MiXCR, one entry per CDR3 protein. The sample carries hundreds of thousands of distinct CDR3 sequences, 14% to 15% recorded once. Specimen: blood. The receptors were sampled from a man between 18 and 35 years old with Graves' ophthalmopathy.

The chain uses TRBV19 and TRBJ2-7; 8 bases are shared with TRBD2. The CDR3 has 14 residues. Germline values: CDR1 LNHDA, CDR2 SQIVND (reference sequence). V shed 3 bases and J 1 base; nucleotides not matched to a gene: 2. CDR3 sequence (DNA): TGTGCCAGTAGTATGTCTAGCGGGTCCTACGAGCAGTACTTC. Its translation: CASSMSSGSYEQYF. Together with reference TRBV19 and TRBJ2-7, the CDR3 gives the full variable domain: DGGITQSPKYLFRKEGQNVTLSCEQNLNHDAMYWYRQDPGQGLRLIYYSQIVNDFQKGDIAEGYSVSREKKESFPLTVTSAQKNPTAFYLCASSMSSGSYEQYFGPGTRLTVT.

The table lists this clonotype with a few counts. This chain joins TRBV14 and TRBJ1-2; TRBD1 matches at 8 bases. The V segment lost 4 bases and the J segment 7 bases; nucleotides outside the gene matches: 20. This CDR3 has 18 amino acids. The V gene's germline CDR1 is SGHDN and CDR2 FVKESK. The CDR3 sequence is CASSPLWIEGQGRVGYTF. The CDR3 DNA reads TGTGCCAGCAGCCCTCTTTGGATCGAAGGACAGGGAAGAGTTGGCTACACCTTC.

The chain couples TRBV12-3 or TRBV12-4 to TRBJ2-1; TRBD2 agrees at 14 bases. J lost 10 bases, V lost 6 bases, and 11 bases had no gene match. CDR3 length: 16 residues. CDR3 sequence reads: CASSRDTRLAGGEQFF. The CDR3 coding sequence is TGTGCCAGCAGCCGAGACACACGACTAGCGGGAGGGGAGCAGTTCTTC.

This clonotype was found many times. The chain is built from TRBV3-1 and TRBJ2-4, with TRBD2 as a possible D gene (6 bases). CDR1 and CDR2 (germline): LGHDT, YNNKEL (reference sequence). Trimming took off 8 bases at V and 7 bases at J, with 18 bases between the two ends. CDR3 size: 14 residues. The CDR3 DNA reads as TGTGCCAGCGCTTTAGGAGCGGGTCTGAACATTCAGTACTTC. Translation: CASALGAGLNIQYF.

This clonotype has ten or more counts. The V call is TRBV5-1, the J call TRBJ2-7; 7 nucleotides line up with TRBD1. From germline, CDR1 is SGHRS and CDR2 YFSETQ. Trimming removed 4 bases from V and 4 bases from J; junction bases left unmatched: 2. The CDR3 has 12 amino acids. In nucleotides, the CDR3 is TGCGCCAGCAGCGCACAGGGGTACGAGCAGTACTTC. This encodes CASSAQGYEQYF.

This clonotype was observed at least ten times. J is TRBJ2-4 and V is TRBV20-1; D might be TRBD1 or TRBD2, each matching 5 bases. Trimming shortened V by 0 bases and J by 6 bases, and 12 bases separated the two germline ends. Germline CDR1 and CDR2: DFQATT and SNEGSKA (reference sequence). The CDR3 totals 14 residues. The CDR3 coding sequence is TGCAGTGCTAGAGAGAGGGGTGTTAGAAACATTCAGTACTTC. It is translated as CSARERGVRNIQYF.

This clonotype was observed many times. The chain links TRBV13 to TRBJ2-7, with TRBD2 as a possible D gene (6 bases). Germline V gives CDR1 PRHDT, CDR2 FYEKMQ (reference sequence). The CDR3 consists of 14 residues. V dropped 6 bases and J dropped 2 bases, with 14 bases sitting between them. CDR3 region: CASRARDSPYEQYF. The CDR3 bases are TGTGCCAGCAGGGCCCGGGACTCTCCCTACGAGCAGTACTTC.